A selection of T cell receptor beta chains follows, all from one sample in a study of blood T cell repertoires in COVID-19. Assay: immunoSEQ multiplex PCR; the TCRdb copy retains only in-frame clones and omits some. The profile covers some 290,000 clones, with roughly nine tenths appearing a single time and less than 3% taken by the ten largest. Material: peripheral blood. The receptors derive from a woman aged 25 to 45 with COVID-19, enrolled during active disease. The conserved cysteine and the conserved F or W are not part of the CDR3 here. The order of the fields is clone size, J gene, V gene, CDR3 protein. Size is stated for part of the rows, as once, few or many counts, or as a class when the clone is expanded.

size: NA
J: TRBJ1-2
V: TRBV19
CDR3: ASSISGGSYGYT

size: NA
J: TRBJ1-6
V: TRBV7-9
CDR3: ASSLDRSPLH

size: few
J: TRBJ2-2
V: TRBV7-9
CDR3: ASNPGLAGTGELF

size: NA
J: TRBJ2-3
V: TRBV29-1
CDR3: SVGGGRRQY

size: NA
J: TRBJ1-5
V: TRBV2
CDR3: ASSERSGVAQPQH

size: NA
J: TRBJ2-3
V: TRBV7-2
CDR3: ASSLGRMTDTQY

size: NA
J: TRBJ1-6
V: TRBV5-1
CDR3: ASSLYQGASNSPLH

size: NA
J: TRBJ2-7
V: TRBV5-1
CDR3: ASSPGLAGASIEQY

size: NA
J: TRBJ2-5
V: TRBV11-2
CDR3: ASSRLGQSQETQY

size: once
J: TRBJ2-5
V: TRBV30
CDR3: AWHQRYQETQY

size: NA
J: TRBJ1-1
V: TRBV28
CDR3: ASSLHPRGGDTEAF

size: NA
J: TRBJ1-2
V: TRBV7-2
CDR3: ASSLEGTGGSYGYT

size: NA
J: TRBJ2-7
V: TRBV5-6
CDR3: ASSPAGREYEQY

size: NA
J: TRBJ1-3
V: TRBV9
CDR3: ASSVAGGGNTIY

size: once
J: TRBJ2-1
V: TRBV6-4
CDR3: ASSDREENEQF

size: NA
J: TRBJ2-1
V: TRBV19
CDR3: ASSIGLGANNEQF

size: NA
J: TRBJ1-1
V: TRBV19
CDR3: ASRLRPGQENTEAF

size: NA
J: TRBJ2-7
V: TRBV3-1/TRBV3-2
CDR3: ASSPGASGSYEQY

size: once
J: TRBJ2-3
V: TRBV29-1
CDR3: SVDGLTNTDTQY

size: NA
J: TRBJ2-2
V: TRBV5-1
CDR3: ASSSWDSANTGELF

size: NA
J: TRBJ2-1
V: TRBV5-6
CDR3: ASSLRRNEQF

size: NA
J: TRBJ1-2
V: TRBV2
CDR3: ASSDGDRMGNYGYT

size: NA
J: TRBJ2-7
V: TRBV4-1
CDR3: ASSQLPGTSGYEQY

size: once
J: TRBJ1-2
V: TRBV15
CDR3: ATSVGDIAGGYT

size: NA
J: TRBJ2-3
V: TRBV11-2
CDR3: ASSPRLAGSTDTQY

size: NA
J: TRBJ1-1
V: TRBV5-1
CDR3: ASSFTTRREGEAF

size: NA
J: TRBJ1-2
V: TRBV6-2/TRBV6-3
CDR3: ASSYVAGTGNGYT

size: once
J: TRBJ2-2
V: TRBV14
CDR3: ASSPDPGQASANTGELF

size: once
J: TRBJ1-1
V: TRBV19
CDR3: ASSSDRGEAF

size: NA
J: TRBJ2-2
V: TRBV19
CDR3: ATSFSGTWDIGELF

size: NA
J: TRBJ2-3
V: TRBV7-9
CDR3: ASSSGGQGRTDTQY

size: NA
J: TRBJ2-1
V: TRBV28
CDR3: AARRLAGYNEQF

size: few
J: TRBJ1-6
V: TRBV7-2
CDR3: ASTRGSYNSPLH